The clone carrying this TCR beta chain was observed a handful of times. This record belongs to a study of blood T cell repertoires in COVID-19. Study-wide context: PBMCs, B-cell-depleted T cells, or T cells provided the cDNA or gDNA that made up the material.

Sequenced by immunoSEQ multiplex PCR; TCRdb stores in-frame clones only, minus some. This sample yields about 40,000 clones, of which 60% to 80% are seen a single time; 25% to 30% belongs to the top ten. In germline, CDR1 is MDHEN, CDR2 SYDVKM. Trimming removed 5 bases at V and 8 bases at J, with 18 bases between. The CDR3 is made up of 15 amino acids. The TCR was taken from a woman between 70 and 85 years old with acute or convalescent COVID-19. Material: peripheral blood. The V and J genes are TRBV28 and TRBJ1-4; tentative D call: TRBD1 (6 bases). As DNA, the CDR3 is TGTGCCAGCAGTACCTCGGACAGTTTTCGGGAAAAACTGTTTTTT. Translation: CASSTSDSFREKLFF.